This section outlines one TCR beta chain sequence together with its context. This specimen comes from a study of glioma-infiltrating T cells after dendritic cell vaccination. Time point described: after dendritic cell vaccination, including at tumor progression/relapse. The repertoire was sequenced with immunoSEQ multiplex PCR; TCRdb's copy has only in-frame clones and lacks some. The sample lists over 80,000 clones; 80% to 90% were seen once. This CDR3 has 16 residues. V was pared by 3 bases and J by 0 bases, with 14 bases between. Germline V gene sequence: CDR1 LNHNV, CDR2 YYDKDF (reference sequence).

The material sequenced was blood, taken after dendritic cell vaccination. This sequence originates from a human donor with glioblastoma. This chain joins TRBV15 and TRBJ1-2, with D tentatively TRBD1 (6 bases). CDR3 region: CATSSLGQSSNYGYTF. The CDR3 nucleotides read TGTGCCACCAGCAGTTTAGGACAGAGTTCTAACTATGGCTACACCTTC.